A single sample is the source of the 8 T cell receptor beta chains below, sequenced in a study of response to subunit inactivated influenza vaccine. One entry per CDR3 protein results from TCRdb running MiXCR on the RT-PCR reads. The data contain a few hundred thousand distinct CDR3 sequences, 20% to 25% of them singletons. Specimen: PBMCs from blood, collected 21 months after vaccination. These receptors were obtained from a man in his fifties or sixties who received an inactivated influenza vaccine.

The rearrangement joins TRBV18 to TRBJ2-1; 8 bases fit TRBD1. J lost 5 bases, V lost 5 bases, and 11 bases had no gene match. Germline assignment: CDR1 KGHSH and CDR2 LQKENI. The CDR3 loop spans 16 amino acids. CDR3 residues: CASSSIGQGRNNEQFF. The CDR3 DNA sequence: TGTGCCAGCTCATCCATAGGACAGGGTAGAAACAATGAGCAGTTCTTC.

This rearrangement joins TRBV2 to TRBJ2-5; possible D gene TRBD1, 5 bases. CDR3 length: 15 amino acids. V was cut by 4 bases and J by 1 base, with 13 bases left in between. Per the germline V gene, CDR1 is SNHLY and CDR2 is FYNNEI. The DNA for the CDR3 is TGTGCCAGCAGTGCCGGACCTAGGGGCCAAGAGACCCAGTACTTC. This encodes CASSAGPRGQETQYF.

The sample holds a few counts of this clonotype. The chain carries TRBV5-6 and TRBJ2-3, with D possibly TRBD1 on 5 matching bases. Germline CDR1 SGHDT, CDR2 YYEEEE. CDR3 length: 14 amino acids. The V and J ends lost 3 bases and 6 bases respectively, with 14 bases between them. CDR3 amino acids: CASSSWGPSDTQYF. The CDR3 DNA reads as TGTGCCAGCAGCTCCTGGGGCCCTTCCGATACGCAGTATTTT.

The V gene is TRBV6-5, the J gene TRBJ2-1; D is unresolved. This CDR3 contains 14 residues. Trimming stripped 2 bases from V and 8 bases from J, with 13 bases between. Germline V lookup: CDR1 MNHEY, CDR2 SVGAGI. The CDR3 sequence: CASSYPERWDEQFF. CDR3 nucleotides: TGTGCCAGCAGTTACCCGGAAAGATGGGATGAGCAGTTCTTC.

The rearrangement uses TRBV6-4 and TRBJ1-1; D might be TRBD1 (6 bases). V was clipped by 7 bases and J by 0 bases, with 15 bases between them. The CDR3 is 15 amino acids. Germline-derived CDR1 and CDR2 are MRHNA and SNTAGT. The CDR3 loop is CASTSRRGMNTEAFF. CDR3 nucleotides: TGTGCCAGCACATCAAGGAGGGGGATGAACACTGAAGCTTTCTTT.

The chain uses TRBV29-1 and TRBJ2-2; no clear D. The CDR3 is 11 amino acids. Trimming stripped 7 bases from V and 3 bases from J, with 6 bases between. CDR1 and CDR2 (germline): SQVTM, ANQGSEA. The CDR3 loop is CSGVYTGELFF. The CDR3 DNA sequence: TGCAGCGGGGTTTACACCGGGGAGCTGTTTTTT.

The J gene is TRBJ2-3, the V gene TRBV27; no definite D call. The CDR3 runs 13 residues. Between the trimmed V and J ends, which lost 3 bases and 2 bases, there was a span of 6 bases. CDR1 is MNHEY and CDR2 is SMNVEV in the germline V gene (reference sequence). CDR3 DNA sequence: TGTGCCAGCAGTTTTCGACTCACAGATACGCAGTATTTT. This sequence encodes CASSFRLTDTQYF.

The chain is built from TRBV20-1 and TRBJ2-5; D may be TRBD1 or TRBD2 (6 bases each). CDR3 length equals 14 residues. CDR1 and CDR2 from the germline V gene are DFQATT and SNEGSKA (reference sequence). Trimming removed 1 base at V and 2 bases at J, with 11 bases between. The CDR3 DNA sequence: TGCAGTGCTAGAGCCGGGGGCCTTCAAGAGACCCAGTACTTC. This codes for CSARAGGLQETQYF.